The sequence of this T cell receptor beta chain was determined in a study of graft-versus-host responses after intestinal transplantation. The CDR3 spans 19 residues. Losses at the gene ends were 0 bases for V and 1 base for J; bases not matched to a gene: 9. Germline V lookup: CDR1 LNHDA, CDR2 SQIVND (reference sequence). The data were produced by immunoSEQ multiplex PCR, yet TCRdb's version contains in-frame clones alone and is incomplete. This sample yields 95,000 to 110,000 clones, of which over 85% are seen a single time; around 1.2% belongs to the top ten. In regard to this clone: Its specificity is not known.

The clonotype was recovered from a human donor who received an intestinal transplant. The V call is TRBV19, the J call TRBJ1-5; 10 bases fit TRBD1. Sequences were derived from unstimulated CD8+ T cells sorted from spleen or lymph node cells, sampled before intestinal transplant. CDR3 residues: CASSIDRDRGLLSNQPQHF. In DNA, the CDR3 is TGTGCCAGTAGTATAGACCGAGACAGGGGGCTTCTGAGCAATCAGCCCCAGCATTTT.